Below, 19 T cell receptor beta chains from the same sample are listed, as sequenced in a study of blood T cell repertoires in COVID-19. Measured with immunoSEQ multiplex PCR; TCRdb has only the in-frame clones, and not every one. The sample has 150,000 to 200,000 clones; roughly 87% are singletons. The sequenced sample consisted of peripheral blood. These receptors originate from a man younger than 35 who had recovered from COVID-19.

The chain joins TRBV28 to TRBJ2-7; D gene ambiguous. CDR1 is MDHEN and CDR2 is SYDVKM in the germline V gene. There are 16 residues in the CDR3. Trimming left V 3 bases short and J 0 bases short, with 15 bases between. The DNA for the CDR3 is TGTGCCAGCAGTTTCCCCTCGGCGGATTACTCCTACGAGCAGTACTTC. Translated, it gives CASSFPSADYSYEQYF.

CDR3 DNA: TGTGCCAGCAGCCGGACAGCCTTCGATGGCTACACCTTC. Translating it yields CASSRTAFDGYTF. The rearrangement uses TRBV6-2 or TRBV6-3 and TRBJ1-2; possible D gene TRBD1, 6 bases. Trimming took off 6 bases at V and 6 bases at J, with 14 bases between the two ends. The CDR3 has 13 residues. From germline, CDR1 is MNHEY and CDR2 SVGEGT.

This chain connects TRBV27 to TRBJ1-2; a possible D gene is TRBD1 (5 bases). The germline V gene has CDR1 MNHEY and CDR2 SMNVEV (reference sequence). The length of the CDR3 is 14 residues. Trimming left V 4 bases short and J 5 bases short, with 14 bases between. The CDR3 here is CASSWAGGGYGYTF. The CDR3 bases are TGTGCCAGCAGTTGGGCGGGGGGGGGATATGGCTACACCTTC.

The genes are TRBV10-2 and TRBJ2-1; 9 bases fit TRBD2. The CDR3 has 14 amino acids. The germline gives CDR1 WSHSY, CDR2 SAAADI. The trim removed 7 bases at V and 3 bases at J, leaving 4 bases unmatched. CDR3 in DNA: TGCGCCAGCATCATAGCGGGAGTCTACAATGAGCAGTTCTTC. Its protein product is CASIIAGVYNEQFF.

V and J are TRBV11-2 and TRBJ1-6; unclear D gene. Trimming left V 3 bases short and J 7 bases short, with 16 bases between. Germline values: CDR1 SGHAT, CDR2 FQNNGV. The CDR3 length is 16 residues. CDR3 sequence: CASSFPWGGNNSPLHF. As DNA, the CDR3 is TGTGCCAGCAGCTTCCCCTGGGGAGGGAACAATTCACCCCTCCACTTT.

The chain uses TRBV18 and TRBJ1-2, with D unresolved. Trimming took off 1 base at V and 7 bases at J, with 13 bases between the two ends. The CDR3 extends over 14 amino acids. From germline, CDR1 is KGHSH and CDR2 LQKENI. The CDR3 DNA sequence: TGTGCCAGCTCACCACTGGCGGGTCCCTCTGGCTACACCTTC. Translating gives CASSPLAGPSGYTF.

This chain uses TRBV3-1 (or the pseudogene TRBV3-2) with TRBJ2-3; 7 bases align to TRBD1. Trimming cost V 4 bases and J 3 bases; bases outside gene matches: 4. The CDR3 sequence is 14 residues long. Germline-derived CDR1 and CDR2 are LGHDT and YNNKEL (reference sequence). CDR3 region: CASSRQGTTDTQYF. CDR3 bases: TGTGCCAGCAGCCGACAGGGAACAACAGATACGCAGTATTTT.

CDR3 amino acids: CASSSGTVRDEQFF. CDR3 DNA sequence: TGTGCCAGCAGCAGCGGGACGGTGAGGGATGAGCAGTTCTTC. The chain links TRBV6-5 to TRBJ2-1; 7 bases match TRBD2. CDR3 length: 14 residues. J lost 8 bases, V lost 6 bases, and 10 bases had no gene match. Per the germline V gene, CDR1 is MNHEY and CDR2 is SVGAGI.

This chain uses TRBV28 with TRBJ1-2; D is unresolved. CDR1 and CDR2 (germline): MDHEN, SYDVKM. The CDR3 covers 13 residues. V lost 2 bases, J lost 7 bases, and 11 bases lay in between. The CDR3 loop reads CASSLNIGFGYTF. CDR3 in DNA: TGTGCCAGCAGTTTAAATATTGGCTTTGGCTACACCTTC.

The J gene is TRBJ2-1, the V gene TRBV19; 7 bases are a match to TRBD2. V trimming: 3 bases; J trimming: 4 bases; junction bases outside the gene matches: 15. The CDR3 totals 18 residues. Germline lookup yields CDR1 LNHDA and CDR2 SQIVND (reference sequence). CDR3 residues: CASSMGSAGGWLYNEQFF. The CDR3, as DNA: TGTGCCAGTAGTATGGGTAGCGCCGGGGGGTGGCTTTACAATGAGCAGTTCTTC.

This clone was observed a single time. The gene calls are TRBV19 and TRBJ1-1; TRBD1 matches at 8 bases. The CDR3 is 15 amino acids. CDR1 LNHDA and CDR2 SQIVND come from the germline V gene (reference sequence). The J segment lost 0 bases and the V segment lost 4 bases, leaving 4 bases of the junction unmatched. The CDR3 spells CASSSQGAMNTEAFF. For the CDR3, the DNA is TGTGCCAGTAGTAGCCAGGGGGCAATGAACACTGAAGCTTTCTTT. Full variable domain (outside the CDR3, taken from reference TRBV19 and TRBJ1-1): DGGITQSPKYLFRKEGQNVTLSCEQNLNHDAMYWYRQDPGQGLRLIYYSQIVNDFQKGDIAEGYSVSREKKESFPLTVTSAQKNPTAFYLCASSSQGAMNTEAFFGQGTRLTVV.

The V call is TRBV27, the J call TRBJ2-2; no definite D call. The germline V and J ends were trimmed by 5 bases and 0 bases, with 13 bases remaining between them. The CDR3 consists of 16 residues. Germline loops: CDR1 MNHEY, CDR2 SMNVEV (reference sequence). DNA of the CDR3: TGTGCCAGCAGTCGCCTAGATAAAACGAACACCGGGGAGCTGTTTTTT. This sequence encodes CASSRLDKTNTGELFF.

This rearrangement joins TRBV4-2 to TRBJ2-5, with 7 bases matching TRBD2. The CDR3 is made up of 15 amino acids. Germline CDR1 and CDR2: LGHNA and YNFKEQ. Unmatched junction bases numbered 6, after V lost 3 bases and J lost 2 bases. The CDR3: CASSQGGSEQETQYF. The CDR3, as DNA: TGTGCCAGCAGCCAGGGGGGGTCCGAACAAGAGACCCAGTACTTC.

The gene calls are TRBV18 and TRBJ2-1; 7 positions match TRBD2. V was clipped by 3 bases and J by 9 bases; unmatched bases: 8. Per germline, CDR1 KGHSH and CDR2 LQKENI. The CDR3 totals 14 residues. The CDR3 reads CASSPSGTGGEQFF. DNA for the CDR3: TGTGCCAGCTCACCCAGCGGGACGGGGGGTGAGCAGTTCTTC.

The chain has TRBV19 and TRBJ2-1; 8 positions agree with TRBD2. CDR3 length equals 16 residues. Germline V gene sequence: CDR1 LNHDA, CDR2 SQIVND (reference sequence). Trimming removed 1 base from V and 10 bases from J; junction bases left unmatched: 12. CDR3 loop: CASSIVFSGSVREQFF. DNA of the CDR3: TGTGCCAGTAGTATAGTTTTCAGCGGGAGTGTCAGGGAGCAGTTCTTC.

V and J are TRBV6-6 and TRBJ1-2; 7 bases are a match to TRBD1. V lost 5 bases, J lost 2 bases, and 14 bases stayed unmatched. The germline V gene encodes CDR1 MNHNY and CDR2 SVGAGI (reference sequence). The CDR3 extends over 17 amino acids. The CDR3 loop reads CASSRFPSTGTNYGYTF. CDR3 in DNA: TGTGCCAGCAGTCGTTTTCCCTCGACAGGGACAAACTATGGCTACACCTTC.

The rearrangement uses TRBV6-5 and TRBJ2-7; 7 positions match TRBD1. This CDR3 is built from 15 residues. Germline CDR1 MNHEY, CDR2 SVGAGI. V shed 4 bases and J 7 bases; nucleotides not matched to a gene: 13. CDR3 DNA sequence: TGTGCCAGCAGTTCGGCCCCGGGACAGTCTGGAGAGCAGTACTTC. Its protein product is CASSSAPGQSGEQYF.

The rearrangement links TRBV5-1 to TRBJ1-3, with 10 bases aligning to TRBD1. The CDR3 length is 13 residues. Germline-derived CDR1 and CDR2 are SGHRS and YFSETQ. The ends lost 9 bases at V and 4 bases at J; junction bases unmatched: 4. The CDR3 protein is CATGTGDGNTIYF. The CDR3 bases are TGCGCCACCGGGACAGGGGACGGAAACACCATATATTTT.

This clone was seen just once. The chain recombines TRBV15 with TRBJ1-1; D remains ambiguous. The V end was cut by 1 base, the J end by 3 bases, with 6 bases between. The CDR3 sequence is 13 residues long. Germline CDR1 is LNHNV and CDR2 is YYDKDF (reference sequence). Written as DNA, the CDR3 is TGTGCCACCAGCAGAGCCCTCGACACTGAAGCTTTCTTT. It translates to CATSRALDTEAFF.